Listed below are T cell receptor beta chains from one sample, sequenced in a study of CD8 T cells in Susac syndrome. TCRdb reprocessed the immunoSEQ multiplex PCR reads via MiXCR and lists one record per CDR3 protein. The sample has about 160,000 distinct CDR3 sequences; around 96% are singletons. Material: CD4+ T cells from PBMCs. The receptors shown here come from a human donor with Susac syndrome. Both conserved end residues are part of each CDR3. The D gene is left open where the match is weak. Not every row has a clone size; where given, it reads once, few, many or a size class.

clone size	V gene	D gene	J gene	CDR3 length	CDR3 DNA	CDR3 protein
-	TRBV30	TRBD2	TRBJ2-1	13	TGTGCCTGGAGTGTACCCGGGGGGGTCGAGCAGTTCTTC	CAWSVPGGVEQFF
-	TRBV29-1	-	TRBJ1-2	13	TGCAGCGTTGGGCTTTCGGGGGGGGGAGGCTACACCTTC	CSVGLSGGGGYTF
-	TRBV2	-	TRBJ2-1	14	TGTGCCAGCACCGCGGCGGGCTCCTACAATGAGCAGTTCTTC	CASTAAGSYNEQFF
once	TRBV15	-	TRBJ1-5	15	TGTGCCACCAGCAGACTGACAGGTTTCAATCAGCCCCAGCATTTT	CATSRLTGFNQPQHF
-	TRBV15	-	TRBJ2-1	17	TGTGCCACCAGCAGAGATGGGTCGGGGAGCTCCTACAATGAGCAGTTCTTC	CATSRDGSGSSYNEQFF
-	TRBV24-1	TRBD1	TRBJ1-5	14	TGTGCCACCAGGGGAGGACAGGGTAATCAGCCCCAGCATTTT	CATRGGQGNQPQHF
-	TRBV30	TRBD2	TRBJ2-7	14	TGTGCCTGGAGCCCTTTGACTAGCGGGAGCGAGCAGTACTTC	CAWSPLTSGSEQYF
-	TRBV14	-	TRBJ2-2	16	TGTGCCAGCAGCCAACGAACCCCCGCGAACACCGGGGAGCTGTTTTTT	CASSQRTPANTGELFF
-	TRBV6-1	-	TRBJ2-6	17	TGTGCCAGCAGTCGTAACCGGGGGACACCCGGGGCCAACGTCCTGACTTTC	CASSRNRGTPGANVLTF
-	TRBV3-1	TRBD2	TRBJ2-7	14	TGTGCCAGCAGCCGAACTAGCGACTCCTACGAGCAGTACTTC	CASSRTSDSYEQYF
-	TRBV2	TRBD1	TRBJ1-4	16	TGTGCCAGCAGTGTCTTCAACAGGGGAACGGGGGAAAAACTGTTTTTT	CASSVFNRGTGEKLFF
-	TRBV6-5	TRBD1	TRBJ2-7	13	TGTGCCAGCAGTTACTCGTCCGGGGACAGGAGAGACTTC	CASSYSSGDRRDF
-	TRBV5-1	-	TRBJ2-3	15	TGCGCCAGCAGTACGCAAGTTTCTAGCACAGATACGCAGTATTTT	CASSTQVSSTDTQYF
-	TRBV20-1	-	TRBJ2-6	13	TGCAGTGCCAGCCGCTCTGGGGCCAACGTCCTGACTTTC	CSASRSGANVLTF
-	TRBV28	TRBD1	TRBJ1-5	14	TGTGCCAGCAGAAGGGGACAGACCAATCAGCCCCAGCATTTT	CASRRGQTNQPQHF
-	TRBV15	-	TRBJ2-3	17	TGTGCCACCAGCAGGGAGGGAGCCCCCGCTTTGACAGATACGCAGTATTTT	CATSREGAPALTDTQYF
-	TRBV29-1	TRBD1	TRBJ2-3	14	TGCAGCGTTGGGGGACAGGGGGCCACAGATACGCAGTATTTT	CSVGGQGATDTQYF
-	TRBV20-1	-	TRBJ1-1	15	TGCAGTGCTAGAGAGGGCGTCAGGGCCAACACTGAAGCTTTCTTT	CSAREGVRANTEAFF
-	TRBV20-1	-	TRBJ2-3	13	TGCAGTGCTAGAGATCCAAACACAGATACGCAGTATTTT	CSARDPNTDTQYF
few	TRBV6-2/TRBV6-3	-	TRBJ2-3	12	TGTGCCAGCAGTTTGACTACAGATACGCAGTATTTT	CASSLTTDTQYF
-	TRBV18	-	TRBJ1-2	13	TGTGCCAGCTCACCGGGACATAATTATGGCTACACCTTC	CASSPGHNYGYTF
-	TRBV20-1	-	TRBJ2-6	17	TGCAGTGCTAGACCGCCAGACGGGAGTGGGGGGGCCAACGTCCTGACTTTC	CSARPPDGSGGANVLTF
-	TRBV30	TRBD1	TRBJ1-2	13	TGTGCCTGGAGTCCGGGGACAGGAAAGGTGAACACCTTC	CAWSPGTGKVNTF
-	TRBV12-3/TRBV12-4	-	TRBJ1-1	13	TGTGCCAGCAGTCTTACATTGGGGACTGAAGCTTTCTTT	CASSLTLGTEAFF
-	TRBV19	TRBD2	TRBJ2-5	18	TGTGCCAGTAGTATATCCATCACCGTAGCGGGAGGGCAAGAGACCCAGTACTTC	CASSISITVAGGQETQYF
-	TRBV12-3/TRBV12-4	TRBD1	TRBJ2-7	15	TGTGCCAGCAGCCAGGGACAGGGGGGGACCTACGAGCAGTACTTC	CASSQGQGGTYEQYF
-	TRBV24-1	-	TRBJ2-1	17	TGTGCCACCAGTGATCCCAGTGCAGGGGTCGCCTACAATGAGCAGTTCTTC	CATSDPSAGVAYNEQFF
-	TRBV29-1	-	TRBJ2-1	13	TGCAGCGTTGTTGGGAGTTCCTACAATGAGCAGTTCTTC	CSVVGSSYNEQFF
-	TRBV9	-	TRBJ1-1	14	TGTGCCAGCAGCGGAGGGTTCCGGGACACTGAAGCTTTCTTT	CASSGGFRDTEAFF
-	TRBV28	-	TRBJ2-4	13	TGTGCCAACTCGAGGCCCCAAGAAAACATTCAGTACTTC	CANSRPQENIQYF
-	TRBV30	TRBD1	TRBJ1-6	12	TGTGCCTGGCGAGGACAGGGTGGGACCCTCCACTTT	CAWRGQGGTLHF
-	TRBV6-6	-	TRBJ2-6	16	TGTGCCAGCAGTTCACAGACGGTCTCTGGGGCCAACGTCCTGACTTTC	CASSSQTVSGANVLTF
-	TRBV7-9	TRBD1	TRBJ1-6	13	TGTGCCAGCAGCCCCCCGGGACAGTCACCCCTCCACTTT	CASSPPGQSPLHF
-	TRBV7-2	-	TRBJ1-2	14	TGTGCCAGCAGCTTTGGCAGAGTAATCTATGGCTACACCTTC	CASSFGRVIYGYTF
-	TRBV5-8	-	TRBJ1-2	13	TGTGCCAGCAGCCCCACAGGAATCTATGGCTACACCTTC	CASSPTGIYGYTF
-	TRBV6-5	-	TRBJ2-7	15	TGTGCCAGCAGTAGTCTACGGGACATAACCTACGAGCAGTACTTC	CASSSLRDITYEQYF
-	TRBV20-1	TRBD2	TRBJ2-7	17	TGCAGTGCTAGAGATCTCCTGACTAGCGGGAGCTCCTACGAGCAGTACTTC	CSARDLLTSGSSYEQYF
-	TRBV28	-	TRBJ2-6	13	TGTGCCAGCAGTTTGCAGGGGGCCAACGTCCTGACTTTC	CASSLQGANVLTF
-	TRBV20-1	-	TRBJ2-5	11	TGCAGTGTGCGGAAAGAAGAGACCCAGTACTTC	CSVRKEETQYF
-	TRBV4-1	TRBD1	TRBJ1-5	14	TGCGCCAGCAGCTTATGGGACAGGGATCAGCCCCAGCATTTT	CASSLWDRDQPQHF
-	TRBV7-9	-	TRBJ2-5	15	TGTGCCAGCAGCTTAGAAGGGGTCGTACAAGAGACCCAGTACTTC	CASSLEGVVQETQYF
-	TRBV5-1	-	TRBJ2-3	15	TGCGCCAGCAGCTTGGTCGGGGGGCGCCTAGATACGCAGTATTTT	CASSLVGGRLDTQYF
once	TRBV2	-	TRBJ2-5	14	TGTGCCAGCGCTCAGGGACGGCTCCAAGAGACCCAGTACTTC	CASAQGRLQETQYF
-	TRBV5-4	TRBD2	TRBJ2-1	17	TGTGCCAGCAGCCTACAGCGGGGTAGCGGATCCTACAATGAGCAGTTCTTC	CASSLQRGSGSYNEQFF
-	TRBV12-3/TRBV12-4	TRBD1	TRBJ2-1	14	TGTGCCAGCAGGTCCGGGACAGGGGGCAATGAGCAGTTCTTC	CASRSGTGGNEQFF
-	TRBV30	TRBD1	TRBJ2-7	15	TGTGCCCTTAATTCACCGGGACAGGGGCCCTACGAGCAGTACTTC	CALNSPGQGPYEQYF
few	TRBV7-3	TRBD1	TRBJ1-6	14	TGTGCCAGCAGCTCCGGGACAGGGGGTTCACCCCTCCACTTT	CASSSGTGGSPLHF
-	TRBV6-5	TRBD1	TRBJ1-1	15	TGTGCCAGCATCCCCGGGACAGGGTCGAAGACTGAAGCTTTCTTT	CASIPGTGSKTEAFF
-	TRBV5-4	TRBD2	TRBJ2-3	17	TGTGCCAGCAGCGACGGATCCCGGCGGGGGGGCACAGATACGCAGTATTTT	CASSDGSRRGGTDTQYF
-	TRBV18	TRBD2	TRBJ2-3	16	TGTGCCAGCTCACCACGGGGACTAGACAACACAGATACGCAGTATTTT	CASSPRGLDNTDTQYF